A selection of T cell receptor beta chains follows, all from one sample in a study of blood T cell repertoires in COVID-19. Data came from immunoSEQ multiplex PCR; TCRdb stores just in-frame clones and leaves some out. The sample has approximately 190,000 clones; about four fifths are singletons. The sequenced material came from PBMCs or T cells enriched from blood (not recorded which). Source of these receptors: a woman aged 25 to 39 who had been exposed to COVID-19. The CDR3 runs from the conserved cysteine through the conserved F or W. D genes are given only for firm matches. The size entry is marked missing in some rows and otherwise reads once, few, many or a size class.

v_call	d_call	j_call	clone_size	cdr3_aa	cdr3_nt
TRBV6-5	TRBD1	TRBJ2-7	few	CASSRSGTGSYEQYF	TGTGCCAGCAGTAGATCCGGGACAGGGTCCTACGAGCAGTACTTC
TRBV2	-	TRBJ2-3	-	CASSEQGSVADTQYF	TGTGCCAGCAGTGAACAGGGAAGTGTCGCAGATACGCAGTATTTT
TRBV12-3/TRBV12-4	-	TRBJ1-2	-	CASSIGTYGYTF	TGTGCCAGCAGCATCGGGACTTATGGCTACACCTTC
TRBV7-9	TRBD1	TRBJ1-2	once	CAGDRDWSYTF	TGTGCCGGGGACAGAGATTGGAGCTACACCTTC
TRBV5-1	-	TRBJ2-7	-	CASSLAVGGPTYEQYF	TGCGCCAGCAGCTTGGCCGTGGGGGGACCTACCTACGAGCAGTACTTC
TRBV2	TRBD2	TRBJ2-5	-	CASHAGTSGGPLQETQYF	TGTGCCAGCCACGCTGGGACTAGCGGGGGGCCACTCCAAGAGACCCAGTACTTC
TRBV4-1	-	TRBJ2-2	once	CASSQVAVPTGELFF	TGCGCCAGCAGCCAAGTGGCTGTACCGACCGGGGAGCTGTTTTTT
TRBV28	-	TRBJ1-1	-	CASSILFEAFF	TGTGCCAGCAGTATATTATTTGAAGCTTTCTTT
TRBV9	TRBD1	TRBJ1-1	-	CASTKKQQGPEAFF	TGTGCCAGCACCAAAAAACAACAGGGGCCTGAAGCTTTCTTT
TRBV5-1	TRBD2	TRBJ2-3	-	CASSRAPRGGLTDTQYF	TGCGCCAGCAGCCGAGCCCCCCGGGGGGGCTTAACAGATACGCAGTATTTT